The rows below give T cell receptor beta chains drawn from one sample of a study of beta chain features in type 1 diabetes. Sequenced by immunoSEQ multiplex PCR; TCRdb stores in-frame clones only, minus some. The sample shows tens of thousands of clones, 64% of them seen only once. Input material: Tregs from blood. These receptors all stem from a woman in her 30s in good health. CDR3s leave out the opening cysteine and the closing phenylalanine or tryptophan.

TRBV5-4	TRBJ2-1	ASSFTASGYNEQF
TRBV5-4	TRBJ2-7	ASSSQRGFSYEQY
TRBV7-9	TRBJ2-1	ASSSDGTSGIGEQF
TRBV11-2	TRBJ2-5	ASSMSQETQY
TRBV6-6	TRBJ2-2	ASSGTSGRGVGELF
TRBV7-9	TRBJ2-1	ASSKGQGFNEQF
TRBV7-9	TRBJ1-3	ASSLSQSGNTIY
TRBV27	TRBJ2-1	ASRPLAGEVYNEQF
TRBV7-2	TRBJ2-5	ASSVQGLGFGETQY
TRBV7-9	TRBJ2-1	ASSYSGYNEQF
TRBV9	TRBJ2-1	ASSVSGRGPYNEQF
TRBV18	TRBJ1-3	ASSPGADGNTIY
TRBV5-1	TRBJ2-7	ASSARGSYEQY
TRBV28	TRBJ2-3	ASKGASGRGGTDTQY
TRBV7-6	TRBJ1-2	ASSSWLGQGPYGYT
TRBV6-1	TRBJ2-4	ASSVLVSKNIQY
TRBV4-3	TRBJ2-1	ASSQDGGRGPYNEQF
TRBV7-2	TRBJ2-3	ASSLDPRLADTQY
TRBV7-9	TRBJ1-2	ASSPSGTEGGYT
TRBV7-9	TRBJ2-1	ASSFWRLSYNEQF
TRBV6-5	TRBJ2-7	ASSVRDRANEQY
TRBV18	TRBJ2-7	ASSLLPGQGEYEQY
TRBV29-1	TRBJ1-1	SVVPRSTEAF
TRBV7-2	TRBJ2-7	ASSPHSFRDRAYEQY
TRBV14	TRBJ2-1	ASSQSSRYNEQF
TRBV5-1	TRBJ2-7	ASSLGGGEQY
TRBV30	TRBJ1-1	AWKGLSRTEAF
TRBV4-2	TRBJ1-1	ASSLTWGVNTEAF
TRBV7-2	TRBJ1-2	ASRQNPNYGYT
TRBV21-1	TRBJ2-7	ASSKGTGVY
TRBV6-1	TRBJ1-6	AISGLGNSPLH
TRBV2	TRBJ1-4	ASSVRQTFNEKLF
TRBV9	TRBJ2-6	ASSERGDRNSGANVLT
TRBV28	TRBJ1-4	ASSGMGQAREKLF
TRBV30	TRBJ2-1	AWSGLAVYNEQF
TRBV5-1	TRBJ2-5	ASSLRLAGEETQY
TRBV7-6	TRBJ2-3	ASSLARRDTQY
TRBV19	TRBJ2-1	ASRRTSGMGGYNEQF
TRBV11-2	TRBJ2-7	ASSLVDRVDFYEQY
TRBV6-6	TRBJ2-2	ASSSLGQANTGELF
TRBV13	TRBJ1-1	ASSSLRGTEAF
TRBV7-2	TRBJ2-7	ASGYSGGPTYEQY
TRBV11-2	TRBJ2-7	ASSYLRGEQY
TRBV19	TRBJ2-4	ASSITSGRLKNIQY
TRBV29-1	TRBJ1-2	SVRRGEKGYT
TRBV18	TRBJ1-1	ASSPGTGKTRNTEAF
TRBV27	TRBJ2-7	ASSRPGLAVYEQY
TRBV7-9	TRBJ1-1	ASSRTGHLNTEAF
TRBV19	TRBJ1-2	ASTRGGANYGYT
TRBV7-9	TRBJ2-7	ASSLEGLAYEQY
TRBV29-1	TRBJ1-1	SVALYFEAF
TRBV7-2	TRBJ2-6	ASSFTGLSGANVLT
TRBV6-5	TRBJ2-1	ASSSPGTSGSYEQF